This T cell receptor (beta chain) was sequenced during a study of T cells in Graves' hyperthyroidism and ophthalmopathy. Study-wide context: Blood was drawn when the patient was first diagnosed and still untreated.

The source material, RNA transcripts, was used to amplify TCR beta CDR3 regions. TCR CDR3 underwent first-round RT-PCR with the HTBI primer set. One entry per CDR3 protein, called by TCRdb with MiXCR from the multiplex PCR reads. Of roughly 96,000 distinct CDR3 sequences in the sample, around 50% were seen once. A lack of ophthalmopathy progression within 18 months defined stable Graves' hyperthyroidism. Reasons for excluding patients were uncontrolled infection, other autoimmune disease, pregnancy or lactation. Source material: blood. The clonotype originates from a woman aged 40 to 50 with Graves' hyperthyroidism.

CDR3 region: CSAAAGMPYEQYF. The CDR3 nucleotides are TGCAGTGCTGCGGCAGGGATGCCCTACGAGCAGTACTTC. The rearrangement uses TRBV20-1 and TRBJ2-7; perhaps TRBD1 as D (5 bases). The germline V and J ends were trimmed by 5 bases and 2 bases, with 13 bases remaining between them. Germline CDR1 and CDR2: DFQATT and SNEGSKA (reference sequence). CDR3 length: 13 residues.